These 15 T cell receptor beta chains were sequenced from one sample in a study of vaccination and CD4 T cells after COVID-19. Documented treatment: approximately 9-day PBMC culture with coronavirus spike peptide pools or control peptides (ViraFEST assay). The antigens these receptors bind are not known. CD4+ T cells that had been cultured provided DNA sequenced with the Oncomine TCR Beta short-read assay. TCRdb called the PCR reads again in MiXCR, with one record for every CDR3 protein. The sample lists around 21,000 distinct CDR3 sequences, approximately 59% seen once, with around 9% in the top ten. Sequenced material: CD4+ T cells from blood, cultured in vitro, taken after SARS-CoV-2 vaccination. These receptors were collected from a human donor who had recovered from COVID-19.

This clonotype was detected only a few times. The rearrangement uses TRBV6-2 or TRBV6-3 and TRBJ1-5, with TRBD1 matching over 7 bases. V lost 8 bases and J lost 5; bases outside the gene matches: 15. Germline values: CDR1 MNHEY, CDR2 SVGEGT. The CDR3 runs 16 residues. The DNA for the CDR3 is TGTGCCAGCGGAGCAGCGGGCAGGGGGGAGGATCAGCCCCAGCATTTT. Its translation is CASGAAGRGEDQPQHF.

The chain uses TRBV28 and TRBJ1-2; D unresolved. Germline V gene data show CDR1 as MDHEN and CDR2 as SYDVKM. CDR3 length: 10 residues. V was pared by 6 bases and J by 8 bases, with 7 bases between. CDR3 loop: CASSHRGYTF. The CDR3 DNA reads TGTGCCAGCAGCCACCGAGGCTACACCTTC.

In DNA form, the CDR3 reads TGTGCCATCAGTGACAGCAGGGGGGGGGTCGCGAACACTGAAGCTTTCTTT. Amino acids: CAISDSRGGVANTEAFF. This chain uses TRBV10-3 with TRBJ1-1; the match to TRBD1 covers 7 bases. The CDR3 runs 17 residues. Unmatched junction bases numbered 11, after V lost 3 bases and J lost 1 base. Germline V CDR1 and CDR2: ENHRY, SYGVKD.

The CDR3 DNA follows: TGCGCCAGCAGCTTGGAGCGTAATACCTACGAGCAGTACTTC. It is translated as CASSLERNTYEQYF. The gene calls are TRBV5-1 and TRBJ2-7; D remains ambiguous. This CDR3 has 14 amino acids. The germline gives CDR1 SGHRS, CDR2 YFSETQ. V dropped 0 bases and J dropped 2 bases, with 9 bases sitting between them.

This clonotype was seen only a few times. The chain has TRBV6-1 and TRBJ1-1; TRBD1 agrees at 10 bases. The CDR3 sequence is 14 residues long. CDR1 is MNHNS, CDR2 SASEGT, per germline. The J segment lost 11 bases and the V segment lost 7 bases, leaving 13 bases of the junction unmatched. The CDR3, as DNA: TGTGCCAGCACCCCGGGACAGGGGAGATTTGGGGCTTTCTTT. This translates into CASTPGQGRFGAFF.

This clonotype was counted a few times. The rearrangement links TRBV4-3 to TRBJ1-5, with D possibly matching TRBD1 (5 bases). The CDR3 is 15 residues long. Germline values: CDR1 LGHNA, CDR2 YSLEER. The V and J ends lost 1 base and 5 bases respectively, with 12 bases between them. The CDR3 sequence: CASSQGRQWDQPQHF. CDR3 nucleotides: TGCGCCAGCAGCCAAGGCCGACAGTGGGATCAGCCCCAGCATTTT.

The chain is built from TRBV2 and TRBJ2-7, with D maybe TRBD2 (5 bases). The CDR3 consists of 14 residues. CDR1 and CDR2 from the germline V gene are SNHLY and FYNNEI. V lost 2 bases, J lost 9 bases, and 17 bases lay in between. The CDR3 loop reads CASSEMASSGGQYF. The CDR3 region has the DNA TGTGCCAGCAGTGAAATGGCTAGCAGCGGTGGGCAGTACTTC.

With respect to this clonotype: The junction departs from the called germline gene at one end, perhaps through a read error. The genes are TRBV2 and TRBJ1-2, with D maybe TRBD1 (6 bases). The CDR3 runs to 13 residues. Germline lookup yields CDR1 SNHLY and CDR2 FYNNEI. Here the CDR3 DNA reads TGTGCGAGCAGGGGTCAGGGAAACTATGGCTACACCTTC. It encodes CASRGQGNYGYTF. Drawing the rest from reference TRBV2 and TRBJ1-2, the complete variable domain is EPEVTQTPSHQVTQMGQEVILRCVPISNHLYFYWYRQILGQKVEFLVSFYNNEISEKSEIFDDQFSVERPDGSNFTLKIRSTKLEDSAMYFCASRGQGNYGYTFGSGTRLTVV.

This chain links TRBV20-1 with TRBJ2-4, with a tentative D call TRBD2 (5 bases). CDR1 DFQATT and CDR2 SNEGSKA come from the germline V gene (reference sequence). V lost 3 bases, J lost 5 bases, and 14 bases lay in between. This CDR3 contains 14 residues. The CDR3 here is CSASLGGKENIQYF. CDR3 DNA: TGCAGTGCTAGTCTAGGAGGAAAGGAAAACATTCAGTACTTC.

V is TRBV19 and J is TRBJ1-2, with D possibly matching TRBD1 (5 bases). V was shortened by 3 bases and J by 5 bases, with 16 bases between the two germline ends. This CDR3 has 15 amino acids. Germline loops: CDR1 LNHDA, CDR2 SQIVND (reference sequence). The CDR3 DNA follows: TGTGCCAGTAGTATTTTAGAGACAGCCTCATATGGCTACACCTTC. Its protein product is CASSILETASYGYTF.

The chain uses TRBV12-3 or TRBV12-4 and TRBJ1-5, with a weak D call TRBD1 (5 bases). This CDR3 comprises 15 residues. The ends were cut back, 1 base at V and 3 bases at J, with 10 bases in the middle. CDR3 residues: CASSLGQGTNQPQHF. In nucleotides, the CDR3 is TGTGCCAGCAGTTTAGGGCAGGGTACCAATCAGCCCCAGCATTTT.

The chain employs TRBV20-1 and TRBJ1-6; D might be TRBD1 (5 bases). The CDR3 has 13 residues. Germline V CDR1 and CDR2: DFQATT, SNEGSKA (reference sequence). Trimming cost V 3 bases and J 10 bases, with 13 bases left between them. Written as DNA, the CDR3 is TGCAGTGCTAGTAAGGGAGGGGAGTCACCCCTCCACTTT. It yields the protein CSASKGGESPLHF.

The CDR3 DNA follows: TGTGCCAGCAGCTTGGGATCGCGGGCAGATACGCAGTATTTT. This translates into CASSLGSRADTQYF. The chain uses TRBV5-4 and TRBJ2-3, with D possibly being TRBD2 (5 bases). The V and J ends lost 0 bases and 4 bases respectively, with 9 bases between them. CDR1 and CDR2 from the germline V gene are SGHNT and YYREEE (reference sequence). This CDR3 is 14 amino acids long.

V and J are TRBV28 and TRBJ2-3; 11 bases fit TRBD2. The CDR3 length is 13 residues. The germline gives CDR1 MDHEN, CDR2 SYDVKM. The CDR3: CASQGLAGDTQYF. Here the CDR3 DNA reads TGTGCGAGCCAAGGACTAGCGGGAGATACGCAGTATTTT. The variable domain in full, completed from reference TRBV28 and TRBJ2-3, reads DVKVTQSSRYLVKRTGEKVFLECVQDMDHENMFWYRQDPGLGLRLIYFSYDVKMKEKGDIPEGYSVSREKKERFSLILESASTNQTSMYLCASQGLAGDTQYFGPGTRLTVL.

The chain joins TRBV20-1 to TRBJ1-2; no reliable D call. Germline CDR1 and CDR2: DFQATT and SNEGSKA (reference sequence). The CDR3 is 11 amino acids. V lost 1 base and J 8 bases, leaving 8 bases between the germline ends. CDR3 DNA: TGCAGTGCTAGAGTGTCTTTCGGCTACACCTTC. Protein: CSARVSFGYTF.